This T cell receptor beta chain derives from a study of human T cells and chemical hapten exposure. This clonotype was picked up many times. Time point meaning: pre-sensitization, week 0. The treatment is: therapeutic diphenylcyclopropenone sensitization with weekly scalp DPC. V gave up 5 bases and J gave up 2 bases, with 15 bases separating them. The CDR3 length is 15 residues. Looked up from germline, CDR1 is MDHEN and CDR2 is SYDVKM. TCRdb re-derived calls from the RACE reads in MiXCR, one entry per CDR3 protein. The sample includes approximately 320,000 distinct CDR3 sequences, about 5.4% of them seen just once.

The sequence derives from a young woman with alopecia areata. Some clones in this sample may be carry-over from other donors' samples. This sequence joins TRBV28 and TRBJ2-5; a weak D match, TRBD1 (6 bases). Sequences were derived from whole blood, sampled in connection with sensitization to the hapten diphenylcyclopropenone (DPC). The CDR3 region is CASSPGQSVQETQYF. In nucleotides, the CDR3 is TGTGCCAGCAGTCCCGGACAGTCCGTTCAAGAGACCCAGTACTTC.